This TCR beta chain was recorded in a study of Ad26.COV2.S vaccination and SARS-CoV-2 variants. Regarding treatment: some 19 received Ad26.COV2.S at low or high dose, single or two shots; 5 received placebo; per-sample allocation not given. Following the first vaccine or placebo injection, samples were taken on day 63. The germline V gene encodes CDR1 SGHDT and CDR2 YYEEEE. The CDR3 consists of 13 residues. V dropped 4 bases and J dropped 3 bases, with 11 bases sitting between them. Here immunoSEQ multiplex PCR was the method, and the copy in TCRdb shows in-frame clones only, minus some. The sample lists about 280,000 clones, around 87% occurring once. In this sample, this clone turned up a few times.

The origin of this receptor is a person between 18 and 65 years old who received the Ad26.COV2.S COVID-19 vaccine or a placebo. The sequencing used peripheral blood, collected in a trial of Ad26.COV2.S vaccine versus placebo. The chain links TRBV5-6 to TRBJ2-7; D is undetermined. The CDR3 loop is CASSPGPIYEQYF. The CDR3 DNA reads as TGTGCCAGCAGCCCCGGGCCGATCTACGAGCAGTACTTC.